The source of this T cell receptor (beta chain) is a study of T-cell memory formation after mild COVID-19. Study-wide results and caveats: Clones from the second wave (peaking day 37) had unconfirmed SARS-CoV-2 specificity. Detection of some responders pre-infection suggested pre-existing cross-reactive memory T cells participated.

To note about this clonotype: What it binds is unknown.

Barcoded TCR alpha and TCR beta cDNA libraries with UMIs came from 5'RACE using constant-segment primers. TCRdb redid the calling of the 5' RACE reads with MiXCR, one entry per CDR3 protein. The sample shows roughly 560,000 distinct CDR3 sequences, about a fifth of them seen only once. V gave up 5 bases and J gave up 0 bases, with 9 bases separating them. This CDR3 has 15 amino acids. Germline V CDR1 and CDR2: SGHRS, YFSETQ. The chain is built from TRBV5-1 and TRBJ2-6; D is uncertain. This sequence originates from an adult woman who had mild COVID-19 (a few samples of this study predate the infection). Cell type and time point are not known. The specimen was PBMCs or a T cell subset sorted from them (not recorded which). CDR3 in DNA: TGCGCCAGCAGACAGCTCGACTCTGGGGCCAACGTCCTGACTTTC. Translated, it gives CASRQLDSGANVLTF.